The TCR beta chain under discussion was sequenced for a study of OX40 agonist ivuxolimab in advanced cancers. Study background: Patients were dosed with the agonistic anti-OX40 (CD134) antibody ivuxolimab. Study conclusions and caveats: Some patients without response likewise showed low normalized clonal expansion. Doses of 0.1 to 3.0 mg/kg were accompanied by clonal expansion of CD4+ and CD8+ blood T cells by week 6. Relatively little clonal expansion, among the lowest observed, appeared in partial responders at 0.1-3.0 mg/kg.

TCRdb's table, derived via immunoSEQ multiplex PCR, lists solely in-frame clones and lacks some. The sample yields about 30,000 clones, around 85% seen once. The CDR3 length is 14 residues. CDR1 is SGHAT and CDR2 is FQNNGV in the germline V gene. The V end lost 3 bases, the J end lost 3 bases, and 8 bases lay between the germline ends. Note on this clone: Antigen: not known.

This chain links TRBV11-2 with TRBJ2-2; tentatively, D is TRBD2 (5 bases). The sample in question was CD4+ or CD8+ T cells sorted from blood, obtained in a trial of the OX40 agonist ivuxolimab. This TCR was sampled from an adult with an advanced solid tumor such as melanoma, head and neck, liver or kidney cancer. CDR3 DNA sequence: TGTGCCAGCAGCTTGACACTAGACACCGGGGAGCTGTTTTTT. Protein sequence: CASSLTLDTGELFF.